This passage covers 16 T cell receptor beta chains from one sample sequenced in a study of blood T cell repertoires in COVID-19. Repertoires were generated with immunoSEQ multiplex PCR, while TCRdb's copy carries only in-frame clones and drops some. The sample lists about 120,000 clones, 90% seen once, with 1.8% in the top ten. Sequencing input: peripheral blood. The origin of the receptors is a human donor with active COVID-19. The donor label of this sample is uncertain.

This clone has a single count. This sequence joins TRBV6-2 or TRBV6-3 and TRBJ1-2; no firm D call. This CDR3 is 13 amino acids long. V lost 6 bases, J lost 4 bases, and 12 bases lay in between. The germline CDR1 and CDR2 sequences are MNHEY and SVGEGT. The DNA of the CDR3 is TGTGCCAGCAGCTCAGACACGACCTATGGCTACACCTTC. This gives the protein CASSSDTTYGYTF.

This clone was observed a handful of times. The chain carries TRBV4-2 and TRBJ2-3, with a weak D call TRBD2 (6 bases). Germline V lookup: CDR1 LGHNA, CDR2 YNFKEQ. This CDR3 is 15 amino acids long. V was cut by 2 bases and J by 3 bases, with 12 bases left in between. The CDR3 protein is CASSQILASTDTQYF. CDR3 DNA: TGTGCCAGCAGCCAAATTCTAGCGAGTACAGATACGCAGTATTTT.

J is TRBJ2-2 and V is TRBV12-3 or TRBV12-4, with TRBD1 matching 7 bases. The CDR3 runs 13 residues. Trimming at V came to 8 bases and at J to 6 bases, leaving 6 bases not matched to a gene. This CDR3 is CASGKQGSGELFF. Written as DNA, the CDR3 is TGTGCCAGCGGAAAACAGGGGTCCGGGGAGCTGTTTTTT.

The chain combines TRBV18 with TRBJ1-5; maybe TRBD1 (5 bases). The CDR3 contains 14 residues. The V gene's germline CDR1 is KGHSH and CDR2 LQKENI. Trimming shortened V by 3 bases and J by 4 bases, and 10 bases separated the two germline ends. CDR3 sequence (DNA): TGTGCCAGCTCACCGGGGCAGGGTAATCAGCCCCAGCATTTT. This translates into CASSPGQGNQPQHF.

V and J are TRBV5-4 and TRBJ2-5; tentatively, D is TRBD1 (5 bases). Trimming pared 0 bases from V and 6 bases from J, leaving 9 bases between. The CDR3 has 13 amino acids. Germline assignment: CDR1 SGHNT and CDR2 YYREEE (reference sequence). In nucleotides, the CDR3 is TGTGCCAGCAGCTTGGACAGGTATCAGACCCAGTACTTC. Its translation: CASSLDRYQTQYF.

The V call is TRBV7-2, the J call TRBJ1-1; D is unclear. V was trimmed by 6 bases and J by 0 bases, leaving 8 bases between them. Germline V gene lookup returns CDR1 SGHTA and CDR2 FQGNSA. The CDR3 spans 13 residues. The CDR3 protein is CASSSGMNTEAFF. DNA of the CDR3: TGTGCCAGCAGTAGCGGAATGAACACTGAAGCTTTCTTT.

The V and J genes are TRBV14 and TRBJ2-5, with 7 bases matching TRBD2. Germline values: CDR1 SGHDN, CDR2 FVKESK. CDR3 size: 15 residues. The V and J ends lost 3 bases and 0 bases, in that order; junction bases with no gene match: 4. In DNA, the CDR3 is TGTGCCAGCAGCCACTTCGGGGGGTACCAAGAGACCCAGTACTTC. This translates into CASSHFGGYQETQYF. Supplemented by reference TRBV14 and TRBJ2-5, the full variable domain reads EAGVTQFPSHSVIEKGQTVTLRCDPISGHDNLYWYRRVMGKEIKFLLHFVKESKQDESGMPNNRFLAERTGGTYSTLKVQPAELEDSGVYFCASSHFGGYQETQYFGPGTRLLVL.

The chain is built from TRBV6-5 and TRBJ2-7; 8 bases line up with TRBD1. From germline, CDR1 is MNHEY and CDR2 SVGAGI. With 0 bases clipped from V and 2 bases from J, the junction kept 6 bases outside the gene matches. This CDR3 spans 16 amino acids. The CDR3 loop is CASSYSGQGPPYEQYF. The CDR3 coding sequence is TGTGCCAGCAGTTACTCCGGACAGGGCCCCCCCTACGAGCAGTACTTC.

The V gene is TRBV6-6, the J gene TRBJ1-3; D is undetermined. The CDR3 extends over 16 amino acids. Germline V gene sequence: CDR1 MNHNY, CDR2 SVGAGI (reference sequence). V was shortened by 7 bases and J by 0 bases, with 16 bases between the two germline ends. DNA for the CDR3: TGTGCCAGCAAGCTCGAACGTTATTACTCTGGAAACACCATATATTTT. Its protein is CASKLERYYSGNTIYF.

In this sample, this clone turned up once. The V and J genes are TRBV5-6 and TRBJ1-2; D uncertain. CDR3 length: 17 residues. Trimming took off 4 bases at V and 3 bases at J, with 22 bases between the two ends. Germline lookup yields CDR1 SGHDT and CDR2 YYEEEE. The chain's CDR3 is CASSQLFPGAHYYGYTF. The CDR3 coding sequence is TGTGCCAGCAGCCAACTCTTTCCGGGAGCCCATTACTATGGCTACACCTTC.

The chain couples TRBV27 to TRBJ1-6; D is ambiguous. The CDR3 runs to 14 residues. V was cut by 5 bases and J by 7 bases, with 12 bases left in between. Germline V lookup: CDR1 MNHEY, CDR2 SMNVEV (reference sequence). CDR3 sequence: CASSPRRQNSPLHF. The DNA of the CDR3 is TGTGCCAGCAGTCCCCGGCGGCAGAATTCACCCCTCCACTTT.

The count of this clone is one. This chain uses TRBV3-1 (or the pseudogene TRBV3-2) with TRBJ1-1; D is undetermined. Germline-derived CDR1 and CDR2 are LGHDT and YNNKEL (reference sequence). Trimming cost V 0 bases and J 6 bases, with 11 bases left between them. The CDR3 runs to 14 residues. CDR3 region: CASSQDPRRAEAFF. The DNA for the CDR3 is TGTGCCAGCAGCCAAGATCCGAGGAGGGCTGAAGCTTTCTTT.

The chain combines TRBV7-9 with TRBJ2-3; a possible D gene is TRBD1 (6 bases). V was pared by 5 bases and J by 0 bases, with 12 bases between. The CDR3 is made up of 15 amino acids. Germline V gene lookup returns CDR1 SEHNR and CDR2 FQNEAQ (reference sequence). The CDR3 DNA sequence: TGTGCCAGCAGCCCCGGACAGCTAAGCACAGATACGCAGTATTTT. Translation gives CASSPGQLSTDTQYF.

This chain links TRBV7-2 with TRBJ2-7; 7 positions agree with TRBD1. The J segment lost 0 bases and the V segment lost 3 bases, leaving 5 bases of the junction unmatched. This CDR3 contains 15 residues. Germline lookup yields CDR1 SGHTA and CDR2 FQGNSA. The CDR3 sequence is CASSFSPGGSYEQYF. In DNA form, the CDR3 reads TGTGCCAGCAGCTTCAGCCCAGGGGGCTCCTACGAGCAGTACTTC.

The V call is TRBV14, the J call TRBJ2-3; 9 positions match TRBD1. Germline V gene data show CDR1 as SGHDN and CDR2 as FVKESK. This CDR3 is 16 amino acids long. Trimming at V came to 1 base and at J to 4 bases, leaving 6 bases not matched to a gene. The CDR3 sequence: CASSQGTGVLADTQYF. Here the CDR3 DNA reads TGTGCCAGCAGCCAAGGGACAGGGGTATTGGCAGATACGCAGTATTTT.

This chain joins TRBV6-2 or TRBV6-3 and TRBJ1-2; D is unresolved. The CDR3 runs 13 residues. Germline V lookup: CDR1 MNHEY, CDR2 SVGEGT. The V end lost 5 bases, the J end lost 2 bases, and 9 bases lay between the germline ends. For the CDR3, the DNA is TGTGCCAGCAGTACCGGGAGAAACTATGGCTACACCTTC. This encodes CASSTGRNYGYTF.